The 2 T cell receptor beta chains below come from one sample, sequenced in a study of regulatory T cells in long-lasting Graves disease. CDR3 regions were amplified by Arm-PCR using iRepertoire HTBI primers to build TCR beta libraries. TCRdb recomputed calls from the multiplex PCR reads with MiXCR, one row per CDR3 protein. Of a few hundred thousand distinct CDR3 sequences listed, around 11% are singletons. Time point given: newly diagnosed GD, antithyroid drugs for less than 3 months. The TCR library used RNA extracted from PBMCs. The same data also contributed to another study, on T cells in Graves' hyperthyroidism and ophthalmopathy.

The source material was peripheral blood mononuclear cells (PBMCs), sampled at new diagnosis, from a patient treated with antithyroid drugs. These receptors were collected from a woman aged 18-30 years with Graves disease.

The V call is TRBV5-1, the J call TRBJ1-2; 10 positions agree with TRBD1. V gave up 4 bases and J gave up 8 bases; unmatched junction bases: 5. The germline gives CDR1 SGHRS, CDR2 YFSETQ. The CDR3 has 13 residues. Written as DNA, the CDR3 is TGCGCCAGCAGCCAGGGACAGGGGTCGGGCTACACCTTC. Its translation: CASSQGQGSGYTF.

This clonotype was observed many times. The chain joins TRBV6-5 to TRBJ1-1; a possible D gene is TRBD1 (5 bases). The CDR3 loop spans 13 amino acids. Germline V gives CDR1 MNHEY, CDR2 SVGAGI. Trimming pared 2 bases from V and 7 bases from J, leaving 11 bases between. CDR3: CASSYAQDGEAFF. The DNA for the CDR3 is TGTGCCAGCAGTTACGCACAGGACGGTGAAGCTTTCTTT.